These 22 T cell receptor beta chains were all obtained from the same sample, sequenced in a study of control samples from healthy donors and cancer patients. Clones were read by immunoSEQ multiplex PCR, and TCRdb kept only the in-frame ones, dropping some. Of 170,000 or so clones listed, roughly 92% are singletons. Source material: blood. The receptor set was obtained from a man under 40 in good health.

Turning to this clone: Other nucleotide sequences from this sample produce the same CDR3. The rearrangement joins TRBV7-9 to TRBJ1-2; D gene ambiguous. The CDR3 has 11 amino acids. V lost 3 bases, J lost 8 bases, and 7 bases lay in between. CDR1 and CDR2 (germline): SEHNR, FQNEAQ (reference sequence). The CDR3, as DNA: TGTGCCAGCAGCTTCACTGGGGGCTACACCTTC. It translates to CASSFTGGYTF.

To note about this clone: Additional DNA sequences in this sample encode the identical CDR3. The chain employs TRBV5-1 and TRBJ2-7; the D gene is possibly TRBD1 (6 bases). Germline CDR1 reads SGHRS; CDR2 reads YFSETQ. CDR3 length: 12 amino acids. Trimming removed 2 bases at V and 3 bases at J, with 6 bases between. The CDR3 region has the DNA TGCGCCAGCAGCTTAGGGGGCTACGAGCAGTACTTC. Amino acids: CASSLGGYEQYF.

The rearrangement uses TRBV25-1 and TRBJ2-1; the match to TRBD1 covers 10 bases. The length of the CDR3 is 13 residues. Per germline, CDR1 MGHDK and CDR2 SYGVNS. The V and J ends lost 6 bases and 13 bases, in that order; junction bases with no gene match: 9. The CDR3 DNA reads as TGTGCCAGCAGGGGGGACAGGGGATCCCGACAGTTCTTC. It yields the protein CASRGDRGSRQFF.

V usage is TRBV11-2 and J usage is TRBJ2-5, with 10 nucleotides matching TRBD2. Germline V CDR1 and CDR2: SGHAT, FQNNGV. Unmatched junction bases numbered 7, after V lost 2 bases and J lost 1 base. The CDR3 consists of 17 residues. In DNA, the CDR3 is TGTGCCAGCAGCTTACCTCCACTAGCGGGAACCCAAGAGACCCAGTACTTC. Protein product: CASSLPPLAGTQETQYF.

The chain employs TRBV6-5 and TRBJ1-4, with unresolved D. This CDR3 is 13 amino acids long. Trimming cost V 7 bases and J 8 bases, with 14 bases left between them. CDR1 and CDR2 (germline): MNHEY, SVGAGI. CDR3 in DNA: TGTGCCAGCACCCGCACCCCGGGGGAAAAACTGTTTTTT. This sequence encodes CASTRTPGEKLFF.

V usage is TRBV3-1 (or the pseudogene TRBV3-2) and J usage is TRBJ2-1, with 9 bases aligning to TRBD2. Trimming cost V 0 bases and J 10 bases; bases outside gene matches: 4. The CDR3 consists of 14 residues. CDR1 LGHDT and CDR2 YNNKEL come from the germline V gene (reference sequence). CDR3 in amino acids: CASSQDGTSWEQFF. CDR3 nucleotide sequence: TGTGCCAGCAGCCAAGATGGGACTAGCTGGGAGCAGTTCTTC.

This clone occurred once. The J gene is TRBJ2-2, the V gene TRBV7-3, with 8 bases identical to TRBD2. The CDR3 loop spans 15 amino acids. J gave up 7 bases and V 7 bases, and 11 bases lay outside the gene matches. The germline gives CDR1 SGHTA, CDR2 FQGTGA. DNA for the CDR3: TGTGCCAGCACGGAGCGGGCGGGAGGCGGCGGGGAGCTGTTTTTT. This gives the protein CASTERAGGGGELFF.

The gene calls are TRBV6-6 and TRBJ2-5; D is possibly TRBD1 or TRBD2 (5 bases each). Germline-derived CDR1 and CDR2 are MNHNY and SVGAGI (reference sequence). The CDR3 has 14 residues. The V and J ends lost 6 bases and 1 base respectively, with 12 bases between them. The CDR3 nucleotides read TGTGCCAGCAGGCCGGGTGGGGGCCAAGAGACCCAGTACTTC. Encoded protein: CASRPGGGQETQYF.

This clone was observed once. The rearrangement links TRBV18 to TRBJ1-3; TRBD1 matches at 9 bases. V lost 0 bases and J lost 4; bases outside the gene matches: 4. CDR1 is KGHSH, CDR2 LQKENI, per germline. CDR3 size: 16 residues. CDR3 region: CASSPPTGGRGNTIYF. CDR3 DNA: TGTGCCAGCTCACCACCTACAGGGGGCAGGGGAAACACCATATATTTT.

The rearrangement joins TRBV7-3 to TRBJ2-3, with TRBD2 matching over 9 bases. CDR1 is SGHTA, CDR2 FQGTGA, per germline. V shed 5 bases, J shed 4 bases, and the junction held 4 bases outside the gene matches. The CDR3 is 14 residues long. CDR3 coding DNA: TGTGCCAGCAGCCCCGGGACTAGCCCAGATACGCAGTATTTT. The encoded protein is CASSPGTSPDTQYF.

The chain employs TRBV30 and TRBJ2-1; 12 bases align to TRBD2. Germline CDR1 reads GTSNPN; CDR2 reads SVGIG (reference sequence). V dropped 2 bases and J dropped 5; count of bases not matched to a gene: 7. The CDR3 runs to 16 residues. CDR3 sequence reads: CAWSRLAGGKNNEQFF. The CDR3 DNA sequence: TGTGCCTGGAGTCGGCTAGCGGGAGGGAAGAACAATGAGCAGTTCTTC.

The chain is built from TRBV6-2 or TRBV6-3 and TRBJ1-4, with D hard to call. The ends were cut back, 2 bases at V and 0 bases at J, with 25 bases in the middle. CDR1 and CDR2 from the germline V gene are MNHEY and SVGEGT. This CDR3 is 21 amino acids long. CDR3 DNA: TGTGCCAGCAGTTACGTCCTTAATCAGGAGCTCTCTGTGGCAACTAATGAAAAACTGTTTTTT. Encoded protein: CASSYVLNQELSVATNEKLFF.

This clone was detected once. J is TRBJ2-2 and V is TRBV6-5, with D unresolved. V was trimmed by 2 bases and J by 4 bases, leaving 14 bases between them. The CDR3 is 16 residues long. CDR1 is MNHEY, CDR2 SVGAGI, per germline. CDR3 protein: CASSYRGYELTGELFF. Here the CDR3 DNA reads TGTGCCAGCAGTTACCGAGGATACGAACTCACCGGGGAGCTGTTTTTT.

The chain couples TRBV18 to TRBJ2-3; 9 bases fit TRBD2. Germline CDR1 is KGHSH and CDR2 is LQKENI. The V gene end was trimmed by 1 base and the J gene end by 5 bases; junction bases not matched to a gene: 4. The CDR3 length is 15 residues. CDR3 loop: CASSPRVAGEDTQYF. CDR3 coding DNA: TGTGCCAGCTCACCACGCGTAGCGGGAGAAGATACGCAGTATTTT.

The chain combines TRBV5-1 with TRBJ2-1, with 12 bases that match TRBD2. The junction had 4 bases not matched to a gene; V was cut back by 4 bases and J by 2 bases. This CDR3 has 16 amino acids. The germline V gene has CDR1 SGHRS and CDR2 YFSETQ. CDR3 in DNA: TGCGCCAGCAGCCTAGCGGGAGGGATTGCCTACAATGAGCAGTTCTTC. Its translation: CASSLAGGIAYNEQFF.

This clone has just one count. The DNA of the CDR3 is TGTGCCAGCAGCTTAGGGCAACTTGCAACTAATGAAAAACTGTTTTTT. Protein: CASSLGQLATNEKLFF. The rearrangement joins TRBV7-6 to TRBJ1-4; no definite D call. CDR3 length: 16 amino acids. Germline V gene sequence: CDR1 SGHVS, CDR2 FNYEAQ. Trimming pared 1 base from V and 0 bases from J, leaving 9 bases between.

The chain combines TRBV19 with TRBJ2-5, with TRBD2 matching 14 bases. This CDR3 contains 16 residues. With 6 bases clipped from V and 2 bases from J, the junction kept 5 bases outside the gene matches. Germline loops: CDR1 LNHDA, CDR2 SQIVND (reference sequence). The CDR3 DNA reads TGTGCCAGTAGAGCTAGACTAGCGGGAGGGCAAGAGACCCAGTACTTC. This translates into CASRARLAGGQETQYF.

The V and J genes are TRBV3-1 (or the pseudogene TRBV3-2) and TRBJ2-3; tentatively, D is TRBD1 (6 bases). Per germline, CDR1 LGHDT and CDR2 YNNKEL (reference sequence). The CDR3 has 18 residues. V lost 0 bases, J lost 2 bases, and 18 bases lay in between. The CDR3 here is CASSQEGQGRGHTDTQYF. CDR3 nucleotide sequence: TGTGCCAGCAGCCAAGAAGGCCAGGGCAGGGGACACACAGATACGCAGTATTTT.

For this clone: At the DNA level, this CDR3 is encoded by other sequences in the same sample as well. DNA of the CDR3: TGTGCCAGCAGCGTAGGGGGGGCAGGGGGGGAAGAGACCCAGTACTTC. It is translated as CASSVGGAGGEETQYF. The chain carries TRBV9 and TRBJ2-5; D may correspond to TRBD1 or TRBD2 (7 bases each). The V gene's germline CDR1 is SGDLS and CDR2 YYNGEE. The CDR3 loop spans 16 amino acids. V lost 0 bases and J lost 3, with 15 bases in between.

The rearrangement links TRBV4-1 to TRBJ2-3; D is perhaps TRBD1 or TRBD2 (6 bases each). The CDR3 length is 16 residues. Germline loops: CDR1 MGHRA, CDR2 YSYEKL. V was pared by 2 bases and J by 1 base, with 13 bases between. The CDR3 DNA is TGCGCCAGCAGCCAACGTTACAGGGAGGGCACAGATACGCAGTATTTT. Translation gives CASSQRYREGTDTQYF.

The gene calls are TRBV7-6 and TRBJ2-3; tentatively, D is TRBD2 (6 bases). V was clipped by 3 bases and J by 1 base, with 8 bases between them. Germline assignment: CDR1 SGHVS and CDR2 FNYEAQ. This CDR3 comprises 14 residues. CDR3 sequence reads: CASSLDYRTDTQYF. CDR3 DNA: TGTGCCAGCAGCTTGGACTACCGCACAGATACGCAGTATTTT.

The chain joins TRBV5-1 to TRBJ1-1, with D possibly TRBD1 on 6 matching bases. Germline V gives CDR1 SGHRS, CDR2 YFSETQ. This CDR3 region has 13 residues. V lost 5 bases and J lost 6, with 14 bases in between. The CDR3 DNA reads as TGCGCCAGCAGTCGGATACAGGGCTCTGAAGCTTTCTTT. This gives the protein CASSRIQGSEAFF.